This TCR beta chain came from a study of read filtering for tumor transcriptome and immune sequencing. At the level of the study: The cohort had around 18 men and 14 women aged about 47 to 90, mean roughly 66 years.

From 300 to 400 ng of RNA, a library with molecular barcoded alpha/delta and beta/gamma adaptors was made. One entry per CDR3 protein results from TCRdb running MiXCR on the reads. Seen here are 30,000 to 45,000 distinct CDR3 sequences, roughly an eighth observed once, and the top ten hold around 7.3%. The germline V gene has CDR1 DFQATT and CDR2 SNEGSKA (reference sequence). V was cut by 6 bases and J by 1 base, with 15 bases left in between. CDR3 length: 14 amino acids. This clonotype occurred many times. This chain links TRBV20-1 with TRBJ1-1, with a weak D call TRBD1 (5 bases). Sequenced material: a population of CD138-negative cells sorted from bone marrow. This TCR was sampled from a donor aged 40 or over with multiple myeloma. DNA for the CDR3: TGCAGTGCCAGGCCCGGGGCAAAGAACACTGAAGCTTTCTTT. It is translated as CSARPGAKNTEAFF.